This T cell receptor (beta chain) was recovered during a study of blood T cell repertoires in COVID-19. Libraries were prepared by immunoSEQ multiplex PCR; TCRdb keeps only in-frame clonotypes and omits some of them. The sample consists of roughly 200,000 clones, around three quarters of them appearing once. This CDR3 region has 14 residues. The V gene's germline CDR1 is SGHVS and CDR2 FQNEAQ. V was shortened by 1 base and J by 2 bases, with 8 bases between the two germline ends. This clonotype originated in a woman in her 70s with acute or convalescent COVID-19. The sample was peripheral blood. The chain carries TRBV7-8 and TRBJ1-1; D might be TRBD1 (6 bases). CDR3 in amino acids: CASSLVGANTEAFF. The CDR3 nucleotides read TGTGCCAGCAGCTTAGTGGGGGCTAACACTGAAGCTTTCTTT.